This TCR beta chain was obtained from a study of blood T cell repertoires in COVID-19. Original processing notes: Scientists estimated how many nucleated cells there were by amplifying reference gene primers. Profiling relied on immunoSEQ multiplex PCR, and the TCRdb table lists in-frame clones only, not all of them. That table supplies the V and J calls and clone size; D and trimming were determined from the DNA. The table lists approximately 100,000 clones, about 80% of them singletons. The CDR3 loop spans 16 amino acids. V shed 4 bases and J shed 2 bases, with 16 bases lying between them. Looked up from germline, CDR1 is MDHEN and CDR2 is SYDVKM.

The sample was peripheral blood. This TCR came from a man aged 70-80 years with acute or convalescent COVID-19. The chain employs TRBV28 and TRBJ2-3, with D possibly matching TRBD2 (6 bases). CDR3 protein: CASSSTGSGPTDTQYF. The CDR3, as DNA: TGTGCCAGCAGTTCTACCGGGAGCGGTCCCACAGATACGCAGTATTTT.